This paragraph reports one T cell receptor (beta chain). The target antigen is unknown. This record comes from a study of vaccination and CD4 T cells after COVID-19. Looking at the study overall: Convalescent patients gave post-COVID blood a median about 110 days post-diagnosis, range 35 to 161. Post-vaccine sampling followed dose two by a median roughly 74 days (range 14 to 241).

The Oncomine TCR Beta short-read assay sequenced DNA from cultured CD4+ T cells. Genomic DNA was extracted from cultured CD4+ T cells. Using its own MiXCR run on the PCR reads, TCRdb lists one record per CDR3 protein. Here the sample spans approximately 10,000 distinct CDR3 sequences, about three quarters being singletons. The treatment is: roughly 10-day PBMC culture with coronavirus spike peptide pools or control peptides (ViraFEST assay). The authors replaced half the medium with fresh IL-2 medium on days 3 and 7. CDR1 SGHTA and CDR2 FQGNSA come from the germline V gene. Trimming removed 1 base at V and 8 bases at J, with 11 bases between. The CDR3 runs to 13 residues.

This sequence joins TRBV7-2 and TRBJ1-2; D is perhaps TRBD1 (5 bases). The TCR was taken from a human donor who had recovered from COVID-19. Sequencing input: CD4+ T cells from blood, cultured in vitro. The CDR3 DNA reads as TGTGCCAGCAGCTTAGATCAGGGCCTCGGCTACACCTTC. Protein: CASSLDQGLGYTF.